Sequencing of this TCR beta chain was carried out in a study of vaccination effects on CD4 cells after COVID-19. Across the study: Early and late time points after vaccination were used to sample a few convalescent patients.

A word on this clone: What it binds is not known.

Using viral peptide pools, the ViraFEST assay grew out antigen-specific CD4+ T cells prior to sequencing. Scientists isolated CD4+ T cells after a roughly 10-day culture period ended. The person acquired a PCR-confirmed SARS-CoV-2 infection between March and December 2020. Each person got two doses of an mRNA SARS-CoV-2 vaccine, BNT162b2 or mRNA-1273. Regarding the study as a whole: Early timepoints after infection were absent, and convalescent patients were few in the study.

Clones were sequenced by immunoSEQ multiplex PCR, and TCRdb holds only the in-frame ones, with some missing. The sample yields some 14,000 clones, 76% seen once. CDR1 and CDR2 from the germline V gene are LNHNV and YYDKDF (reference sequence). Trimming removed 0 bases from V and 3 bases from J; junction bases left unmatched: 8. There are 16 residues in the CDR3. The rearrangement joins TRBV15 to TRBJ2-7, with 7 nucleotides matching TRBD2. This sample comprised CD4+ T cells from PBMCs cultured with HCoV-NL63 spike peptides, obtained after COVID-19 vaccination. The origin of this receptor is a human donor who had a prior SARS-CoV-2 infection. The DNA of the CDR3 is TGTGCCACCAGCAGAGATTGGGGGGGTTCCAGCTACGAGCAGTACTTC. Protein: CATSRDWGGSSYEQYF.